The 17 T cell receptor beta chains listed next were all sequenced from one sample in a study of blood T cell repertoires in COVID-19. Sequencing used immunoSEQ multiplex PCR; TCRdb keeps in-frame clones, though not all of them. The sample carries about 480,000 clones, 70% to 90% recorded once. Sequenced sample: peripheral blood. These receptors were taken from a woman aged 45-60 years with COVID-19, enrolled during active disease.

This clone was seen a single time. J is TRBJ1-2 and V is TRBV5-1; 9 bases match TRBD1. This CDR3 spans 15 amino acids. Trimming at V came to 0 bases and at J to 8 bases, leaving 8 bases not matched to a gene. The germline V gene has CDR1 SGHRS and CDR2 YFSETQ. CDR3: CASSLARDRAQGYTF. CDR3 sequence (DNA): TGCGCCAGCAGCTTGGCCCGGGACAGGGCCCAAGGCTACACCTTC.

The chain couples TRBV7-2 to TRBJ1-1; 10 nucleotides agree with TRBD1. The CDR3 has 16 residues. CDR1 is SGHTA, CDR2 FQGNSA, per germline. V gave up 1 base and J gave up 1 base; unmatched junction bases: 3. In DNA, the CDR3 is TGTGCCAGCAGCTTAGGGAGGGACAGGGGGAACACTGAAGCTTTCTTT. This codes for CASSLGRDRGNTEAFF. Supplemented by reference TRBV7-2 and TRBJ1-1, the full variable domain reads GAGVSQSPSNKVTEKGKDVELRCDPISGHTALYWYRQSLGQGLEFLIYFQGNSAPDKSGLPSDRFSAERTGGSVSTLTIQRTQQEDSAVYLCASSLGRDRGNTEAFFGQGTRLTVV.

This chain links TRBV6-5 with TRBJ2-7, with D possibly matching TRBD1 (5 bases). V was trimmed by 0 bases and J by 3 bases, leaving 12 bases between them. This CDR3 comprises 15 residues. Germline V gene data show CDR1 as MNHEY and CDR2 as SVGAGI. CDR3 residues: CASSYSISGIYEQYF. The CDR3, as DNA: TGTGCCAGCAGTTACTCGATCTCAGGGATCTACGAGCAGTACTTC.

This chain uses TRBV27 with TRBJ1-1, with 10 bases identical to TRBD1. This CDR3 region has 13 residues. CDR1 is MNHEY and CDR2 is SMNVEV in the germline V gene (reference sequence). V was clipped by 8 bases and J by 5 bases; unmatched bases: 5. CDR3 sequence: CASSRQGATEAFF. CDR3 sequence (DNA): TGTGCCAGCTCTAGACAGGGGGCAACTGAAGCTTTCTTT.

This sequence joins TRBV15 and TRBJ2-7; 10 nucleotides align to TRBD1. Germline V gene data show CDR1 as LNHNV and CDR2 as YYDKDF (reference sequence). The CDR3 contains 17 residues. V dropped 1 base and J dropped 1; count of bases not matched to a gene: 7. The CDR3 nucleotides are TGTGCCACCAGCAGAGGGATTCCGGGACAGGGGTCCTACGAGCAGTACTTC. It codes for CATSRGIPGQGSYEQYF.

This chain joins TRBV30 and TRBJ1-4; no firm D call. The CDR3 totals 13 residues. The germline V gene encodes CDR1 GTSNPN and CDR2 SVGIG (reference sequence). V lost 5 bases and J lost 8, with 15 bases in between. The CDR3 loop is CAWLRTGGEKLFF. In DNA, the CDR3 is TGTGCCTGGCTGCGAACCGGAGGGGAAAAACTGTTTTTT.

This chain uses TRBV5-8 with TRBJ1-4; possibly TRBD1 for D (5 bases). The V gene lost 0 bases and the J gene lost 7 bases, with 10 bases spanning the gap. There are 14 residues in the CDR3. In germline, CDR1 is SGHTS, CDR2 YDEGEE. Written as DNA, the CDR3 is TGTGCCAGCAGCTTGGACCCGGGGGGTGAAAAACTGTTTTTT. Amino acid sequence: CASSLDPGGEKLFF.

This sequence joins TRBV4-1 and TRBJ2-1; 7 bases fit TRBD2. Per germline, CDR1 MGHRA and CDR2 YSYEKL. Germline trimming cut 0 bases from V and 9 bases from J; bases unmatched to any gene: 11. The CDR3 runs to 16 residues. CDR3 loop: CASSQDPGGRLGEQFF. The CDR3 DNA reads TGCGCCAGCAGCCAAGACCCGGGGGGTCGATTGGGTGAGCAGTTCTTC.

V usage is TRBV5-4 and J usage is TRBJ2-3; 10 bases are shared with TRBD1. Germline V CDR1 and CDR2: SGHNT, YYREEE (reference sequence). There are 17 residues in the CDR3. After removal of 0 bases from V and 3 bases from J, the junction contained 7 bases not matched to a gene. In nucleotides, the CDR3 is TGTGCCAGCAGCTTGGCTGACAGGGGGCATGTTACAGATACGCAGTATTTT. Its protein is CASSLADRGHVTDTQYF.

The chain links TRBV30 to TRBJ1-1, with TRBD1 as a possible D gene (6 bases). The CDR3 extends over 13 amino acids. V was trimmed by 4 bases and J by 1 base, leaving 10 bases between them. Germline values: CDR1 GTSNPN, CDR2 SVGIG (reference sequence). CDR3 loop: CAWKGRGNTEAFF. DNA for the CDR3: TGTGCCTGGAAGGGCAGGGGGAACACTGAAGCTTTCTTT.

This clone appeared a few times. CDR3 loop: CASSLLGSLGEEQYF. The DNA of the CDR3 is TGCGCCAGCAGCTTGCTTGGGAGCCTCGGCGAAGAGCAGTACTTC. V gene TRBV5-1 combines with J gene TRBJ2-7; D might be TRBD2 (5 bases). V was cut by 1 base and J by 7 bases, with 18 bases left in between. The CDR3 is 15 amino acids. CDR1 is SGHRS and CDR2 is YFSETQ in the germline V gene. The complete variable domain, with remaining parts taken from reference TRBV5-1 and TRBJ2-7, reads KAGVTQTPRYLIKTRGQQVTLSCSPISGHRSVSWYQQTPGQGLQFLFEYFSETQRNKGNFPGRFSGRQFSNSRSEMNVSTLELGDSALYLCASSLLGSLGEEQYFGPGTRLTVT.

This clone was counted between two and nine times. The chain links TRBV6-6 to TRBJ2-7, with D uncertain. Germline CDR1 is MNHNY and CDR2 is SVGAGI (reference sequence). This CDR3 has 12 residues. The V and J ends lost 0 bases and 3 bases respectively, with 3 bases between them. CDR3 bases: TGTGCCAGCAGTTACTCTCTCTACGAGCAGTACTTC. It is translated as CASSYSLYEQYF.

This chain links TRBV6-5 with TRBJ1-5; 9 positions match TRBD1. Germline-derived CDR1 and CDR2 are MNHEY and SVGAGI. The J segment lost 7 bases and the V segment lost 2 bases, leaving 9 bases of the junction unmatched. The CDR3 spans 16 residues. CDR3 amino acids: CASSYVGQGVWQPQHF. CDR3 DNA: TGTGCCAGCAGTTACGTGGGACAGGGAGTCTGGCAGCCCCAGCATTTT.

This rearrangement joins TRBV6-4 to TRBJ1-1; 8 bases line up with TRBD1. Germline loops: CDR1 MRHNA, CDR2 SNTAGT. The CDR3 has 14 amino acids. The V segment lost 7 bases and the J segment 4 bases; nucleotides outside the gene matches: 8. This CDR3 is CASNWDRLVTEAFF. In nucleotides, the CDR3 is TGTGCCAGCAACTGGGACAGGCTAGTCACTGAAGCTTTCTTT.

The table lists this clone with a few counts. CDR3 amino acids: CASSLGLGDTQYF. The DNA for the CDR3 is TGTGCCAGCAGCTTAGGACTCGGAGATACGCAGTATTTT. The genes are TRBV7-9 and TRBJ2-3; the D is unclear. Trimming left V 1 base short and J 5 bases short, with 7 bases between. The germline V gene encodes CDR1 SEHNR and CDR2 FQNEAQ (reference sequence). The CDR3 totals 13 residues.

This sequence joins TRBV5-1 and TRBJ2-2; a possible D gene is TRBD2 (7 bases). In germline, CDR1 is SGHRS, CDR2 YFSETQ. The V and J ends lost 0 bases and 16 bases respectively, with 19 bases between them. The CDR3 sequence is 14 residues long. The CDR3 region has the DNA TGCGCCAGCAGCTTGGCGGCGGGGGCTCCCCAGTGGTTTTTT. Encoded protein: CASSLAAGAPQWFF.

V and J are TRBV6-5 and TRBJ2-3; unclear D gene. The germline gives CDR1 MNHEY, CDR2 SVGAGI. The CDR3 spans 13 residues. V shed 5 bases and J shed 3 bases, with 9 bases lying between them. For the CDR3, the DNA is TGTGCCAGCAGTCGTACAGATACAGATACGCAGTATTTT. Translated: CASSRTDTDTQYF.